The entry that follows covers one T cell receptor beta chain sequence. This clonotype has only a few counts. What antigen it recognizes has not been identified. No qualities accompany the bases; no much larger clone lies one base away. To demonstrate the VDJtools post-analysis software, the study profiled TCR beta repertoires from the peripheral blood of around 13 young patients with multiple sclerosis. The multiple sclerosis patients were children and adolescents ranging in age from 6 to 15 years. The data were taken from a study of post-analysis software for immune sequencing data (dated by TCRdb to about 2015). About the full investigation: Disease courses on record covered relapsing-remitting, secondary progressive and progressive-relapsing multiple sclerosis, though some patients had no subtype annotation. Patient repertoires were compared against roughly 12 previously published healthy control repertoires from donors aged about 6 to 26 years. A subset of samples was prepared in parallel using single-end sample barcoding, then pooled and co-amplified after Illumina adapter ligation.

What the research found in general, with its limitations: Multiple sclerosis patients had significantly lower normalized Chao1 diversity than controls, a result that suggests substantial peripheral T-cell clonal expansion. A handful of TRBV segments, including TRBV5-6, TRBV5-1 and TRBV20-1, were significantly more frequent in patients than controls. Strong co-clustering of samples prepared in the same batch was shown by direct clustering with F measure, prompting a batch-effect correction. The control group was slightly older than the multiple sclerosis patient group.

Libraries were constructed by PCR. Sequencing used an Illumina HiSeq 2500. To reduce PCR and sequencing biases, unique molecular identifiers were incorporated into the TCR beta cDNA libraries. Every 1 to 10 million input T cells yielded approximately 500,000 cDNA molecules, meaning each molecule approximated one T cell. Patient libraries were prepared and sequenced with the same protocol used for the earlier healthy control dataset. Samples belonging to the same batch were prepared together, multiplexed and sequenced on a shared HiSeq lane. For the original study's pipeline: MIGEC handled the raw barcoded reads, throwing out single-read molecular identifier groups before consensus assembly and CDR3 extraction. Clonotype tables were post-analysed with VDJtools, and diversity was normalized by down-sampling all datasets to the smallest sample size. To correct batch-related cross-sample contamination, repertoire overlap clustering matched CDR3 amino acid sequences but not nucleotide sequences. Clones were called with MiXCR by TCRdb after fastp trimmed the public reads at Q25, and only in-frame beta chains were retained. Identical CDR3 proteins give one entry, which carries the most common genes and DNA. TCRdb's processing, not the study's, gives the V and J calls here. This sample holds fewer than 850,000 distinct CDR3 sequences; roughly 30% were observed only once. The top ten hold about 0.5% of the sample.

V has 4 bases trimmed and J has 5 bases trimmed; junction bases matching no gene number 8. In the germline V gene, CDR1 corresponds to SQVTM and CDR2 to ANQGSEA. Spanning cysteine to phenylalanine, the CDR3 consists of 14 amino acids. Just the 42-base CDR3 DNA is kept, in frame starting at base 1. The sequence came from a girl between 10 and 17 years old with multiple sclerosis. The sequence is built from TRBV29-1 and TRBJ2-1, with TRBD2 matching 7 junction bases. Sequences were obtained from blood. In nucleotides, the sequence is TGCAGCGTTGGCCGAACTAGCGCGAACAATGAGCAGTTCTTC. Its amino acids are CSVGRTSANNEQFF.